Presented here are 27 T cell receptor beta chains from one specimen sequenced in a study of OX40 agonist ivuxolimab in advanced cancers. The data were produced by immunoSEQ multiplex PCR, yet TCRdb's version contains in-frame clones alone and is incomplete. The data show about 15,000 clones, with 81% seen just once and around 40% held by the top ten. Material: CD4+ or CD8+ T cells sorted from blood, obtained in a trial of the OX40 agonist ivuxolimab. These receptors came from an adult with an advanced solid tumor such as melanoma, head and neck, liver or kidney cancer.

As for this clone: Other DNA sequences from this sample encode an identical CDR3 as well. V is TRBV27 and J is TRBJ1-5; D is uncertain. V lost 3 bases and J 0 bases, leaving 3 bases between the germline ends. The CDR3 has 13 amino acids. CDR1 and CDR2 (germline): MNHEY, SMNVEV (reference sequence). In nucleotides, the CDR3 is TGTGCCAGCAGTTTGAGTAGCAATCAGCCCCAGCATTTT. It encodes CASSLSSNQPQHF.

A single count supports this clone. This rearrangement joins TRBV27 to TRBJ1-3; D is undetermined. The germline V gene has CDR1 MNHEY and CDR2 SMNVEV (reference sequence). V dropped 5 bases and J dropped 0 bases, with 5 bases sitting between them. CDR3 length: 13 residues. The CDR3 protein is CASSPDSGNTIYF. The CDR3 DNA follows: TGTGCCAGCAGTCCAGACTCTGGAAACACCATATATTTT.

CDR3 DNA: TGTGCCAGCAGCTCCCCCCCTGGGATGAACACTGAAGCTTTCTTT. Translation gives CASSSPPGMNTEAFF. The chain combines TRBV11-3 with TRBJ1-1; no clear D gene. Germline-derived CDR1 and CDR2 are SGHNT and YENEEA. The length of the CDR3 is 15 residues. Trimming took off 4 bases at V and 0 bases at J, with 12 bases between the two ends.

This sequence joins TRBV9 and TRBJ2-6; 7 nucleotides agree with TRBD2. In germline, CDR1 is SGDLS, CDR2 YYNGEE. The V gene end was trimmed by 4 bases and the J gene end by 1 base; junction bases not matched to a gene: 2. The CDR3 runs to 15 residues. The CDR3 DNA follows: TGTGCCAGCAGCCAGGGAGGGTCTGGGGCCAACGTCCTGACTTTC. Protein sequence: CASSQGGSGANVLTF.

The CDR3 DNA reads TGTGCCAGCACAGGGGAGGGGTACAATGAGCAGTTCTTC. Protein: CASTGEGYNEQFF. The chain recombines TRBV2 with TRBJ2-1; D perhaps matches TRBD2 (7 bases). The CDR3 is 13 amino acids. CDR1 is SNHLY, CDR2 FYNNEI, per germline. V shed 7 bases and J shed 4 bases, with 11 bases lying between them.

The chain carries TRBV7-3 and TRBJ1-1; D gene uncertain. Trimming left V 5 bases short and J 1 base short, with 8 bases between. The germline V gene encodes CDR1 SGHTA and CDR2 FQGTGA. This CDR3 contains 13 residues. CDR3: CASSIGPNTEAFF. In nucleotides, the CDR3 is TGTGCCAGCAGCATTGGCCCGAACACTGAAGCTTTCTTT.

The gene calls are TRBV5-4 and TRBJ2-5; 9 bases map to TRBD2. Trimming at V came to 4 bases and at J to 6 bases, leaving 7 bases not matched to a gene. Germline assignment: CDR1 SGHNT and CDR2 YYREEE (reference sequence). This CDR3 region has 14 residues. DNA for the CDR3: TGTGCCAGCAGCGAGCTAGCGGGGCGGAAGACCCAGTACTTC. As protein: CASSELAGRKTQYF.

J is TRBJ2-5 and V is TRBV11-2; no clear D gene. V was shortened by 4 bases and J by 3 bases, with 9 bases between the two germline ends. CDR3 length: 13 amino acids. Per germline, CDR1 SGHAT and CDR2 FQNNGV. Here the CDR3 DNA reads TGTGCCAGCAGCTCGAGGTTGGAAGAGACCCAGTACTTC. This sequence encodes CASSSRLEETQYF.

V gene TRBV27 combines with J gene TRBJ2-7; possibly TRBD1 or TRBD2 for D (5 bases each). CDR1 is MNHEY, CDR2 SMNVEV, per germline (reference sequence). Trimming shortened V by 1 base and J by 2 bases, and 9 bases separated the two germline ends. The CDR3 extends over 14 amino acids. CDR3 sequence: CASSLYGGAYEQYF. The CDR3 region has the DNA TGTGCCAGCAGTTTATATGGGGGAGCCTACGAGCAGTACTTC.

The genes are TRBV9 and TRBJ2-1, with 7 bases identical to TRBD2. Germline trimming cut 0 bases from V and 0 bases from J; bases unmatched to any gene: 6. Germline V gene data show CDR1 as SGDLS and CDR2 as YYNGEE. The CDR3 has 17 residues. Written as DNA, the CDR3 is TGTGCCAGCAGCGTAGGAGGCGGGGGTAGCTCCTACAATGAGCAGTTCTTC. It translates to CASSVGGGGSSYNEQFF.

This chain links TRBV5-6 with TRBJ2-3; D might be TRBD1 (6 bases). V was cut by 5 bases and J by 2 bases, with 15 bases left in between. Per germline, CDR1 SGHDT and CDR2 YYEEEE. The CDR3 has 15 residues. CDR3 DNA: TGTGCCAGCAGTAAACAGGGATTAATCACAGATACGCAGTATTTT. It translates to CASSKQGLITDTQYF.

Of note for this clone: Other DNA sequences in the same sample also yield this CDR3. The CDR3 DNA reads as TGTGCCAGCAGTCTGGGACAGAGCTACGAGCAGTACTTC. Amino acid sequence: CASSLGQSYEQYF. The chain joins TRBV27 to TRBJ2-7; TRBD1 agrees at 7 bases. Germline V gene sequence: CDR1 MNHEY, CDR2 SMNVEV (reference sequence). The CDR3 spans 13 residues. The V gene end was trimmed by 5 bases and the J gene end by 3 bases; junction bases not matched to a gene: 4.

By sample share, this clone is medium-sized. The chain carries TRBV11-2 and TRBJ1-2; weak D call: TRBD1 (5 bases). V lost 1 base and J 4 bases, leaving 7 bases between the germline ends. The CDR3 spans 13 residues. Germline V gene data show CDR1 as SGHAT and CDR2 as FQNNGV. CDR3 sequence reads: CASSLGGSYGYTF. Written as DNA, the CDR3 is TGTGCCAGCAGCTTAGGGGGGAGCTATGGCTACACCTTC.

CDR3 in DNA: TGCAGCGGACAATCGGGGGAGGGCACTGAAGCTTTCTTT. Amino acids: CSGQSGEGTEAFF. The chain is built from TRBV29-1 and TRBJ1-1; D possibly corresponds to TRBD1 (5 bases). Trimming pared 7 bases from V and 4 bases from J, leaving 16 bases between. The CDR3 runs to 13 residues. Germline CDR1 reads SQVTM; CDR2 reads ANQGSEA.

The chain uses TRBV9 and TRBJ1-3; D possibly corresponds to TRBD1 (6 bases). The CDR3 totals 18 residues. Germline V gene lookup returns CDR1 SGDLS and CDR2 YYNGEE. The germline V and J ends were trimmed by 2 bases and 0 bases, with 18 bases remaining between them. This CDR3 reads CASSVNSLGHASGNTIYF. CDR3 nucleotides: TGTGCCAGCAGCGTCAACTCATTGGGACACGCCTCTGGAAACACCATATATTTT.

V is TRBV27 and J is TRBJ2-3; no clear D. Germline CDR1 and CDR2: MNHEY and SMNVEV (reference sequence). The V end was cut by 2 bases, the J end by 2 bases, with 5 bases between. The CDR3 runs to 13 residues. CDR3 sequence: CASSLELTDTQYF. CDR3 bases: TGTGCCAGCAGTTTAGAACTCACAGATACGCAGTATTTT.

This clone has a single count. The chain is built from TRBV11-2 and TRBJ2-3; unclear D gene. This CDR3 comprises 15 residues. Germline values: CDR1 SGHAT, CDR2 FQNNGV. V was shortened by 5 bases and J by 0 bases, with 12 bases between the two germline ends. The CDR3 reads CASSHMPRSTDTQYF. As DNA, the CDR3 is TGTGCCAGCAGCCATATGCCCAGAAGCACAGATACGCAGTATTTT.

The chain links TRBV4-3 to TRBJ2-3, with a possible D match to TRBD2 (6 bases). Trimming took 0 bases from V and 1 from J, leaving 17 bases between them. This CDR3 is 18 amino acids long. CDR1 and CDR2 from the germline V gene are LGHNA and YSLEER. As DNA, the CDR3 is TGCGCCAGCAGCCAAGACGAGTTCCGGGAGTTTGGCACAGATACGCAGTATTTT. Residues: CASSQDEFREFGTDTQYF.

The chain has TRBV30 and TRBJ2-3, with D unresolved. CDR1 and CDR2 from the germline V gene are GTSNPN and SVGIG (reference sequence). The ends were cut back, 2 bases at V and 0 bases at J, with 6 bases in the middle. The CDR3 contains 13 residues. The CDR3 here is CAWSLVSTDTQYF. CDR3 DNA sequence: TGTGCCTGGAGTTTAGTAAGCACAGATACGCAGTATTTT. Complete variable domain (other parts from reference TRBV30 and TRBJ2-3): SQTIHQWPATLVQPVGSPLSLECTVEGTSNPNLYWYRQAAGRGLQLLFYSVGIGQISSEVPQNLSASRPQDRQFILSSKKLLLSDSGFYLCAWSLVSTDTQYFGPGTRLTVL.

The rearrangement uses TRBV9 and TRBJ1-2, with TRBD1 identical over 11 bases. Germline CDR1 reads SGDLS; CDR2 reads YYNGEE. This CDR3 has 14 residues. V lost 3 bases, J lost 4 bases, and 2 bases stayed unmatched. CDR3 sequence: CASSGGTGGYGYTF. CDR3 DNA: TGTGCCAGCAGCGGCGGGACAGGGGGCTATGGCTACACCTTC.

V and J are TRBV28 and TRBJ2-7; D gene unclear. The V gene lost 2 bases and the J gene lost 3 bases, with 8 bases spanning the gap. The CDR3 length is 13 residues. Per the germline V gene, CDR1 is MDHEN and CDR2 is SYDVKM. CDR3 protein: CASSLQGNYEQYF. The CDR3 nucleotides read TGTGCCAGCAGTTTACAAGGGAACTACGAGCAGTACTTC.

This clone has only one observation. This rearrangement joins TRBV5-6 to TRBJ2-5; no clear D. The V gene's germline CDR1 is SGHDT and CDR2 YYEEEE. This CDR3 is 14 amino acids long. The germline V and J ends were trimmed by 0 bases and 4 bases, with 10 bases remaining between them. The chain's CDR3 is CASSLASGIETQYF. Here the CDR3 DNA reads TGTGCCAGCAGCTTGGCGTCTGGGATAGAGACCCAGTACTTC.

Only one count was recorded for this clone. The V and J genes are TRBV7-3 and TRBJ2-2; either TRBD1 or TRBD2 may fit D (5 bases each). Germline CDR1 is SGHTA and CDR2 is FQGTGA. The V end was cut by 3 bases, the J end by 5 bases, with 19 bases between. The CDR3 runs 17 residues. The CDR3 region has the DNA TGTGCCAGCAGCTTCTCTCGGGACCTAGGACCTACCGGGGAGCTGTTTTTT. This codes for CASSFSRDLGPTGELFF.

The V gene is TRBV4-3, the J gene TRBJ2-2, with D hard to call. V was trimmed by 1 base and J by 5 bases, leaving 5 bases between them. This CDR3 spans 13 amino acids. Germline CDR1 LGHNA, CDR2 YSLEER. The CDR3 coding sequence is TGCGCCAGCAGCCAAGGACGGACCGGGGAGCTGTTTTTT. It translates to CASSQGRTGELFF.

The chain carries TRBV11-2 and TRBJ2-7; TRBD2 is a possible D gene (6 bases). The V and J ends lost 2 bases and 0 bases respectively, with 14 bases between them. This CDR3 has 16 residues. CDR1 SGHAT and CDR2 FQNNGV come from the germline V gene. The CDR3 DNA reads TGTGCCAGCAGCTTAATCCCACGGGGGTTCTCCTACGAGCAGTACTTC. It is translated as CASSLIPRGFSYEQYF.

This clone came up once. This chain links TRBV7-3 with TRBJ2-2; TRBD2 agrees at 9 bases. The CDR3 contains 16 residues. The ends lost 4 bases at V and 4 bases at J; junction bases unmatched: 7. The germline CDR1 and CDR2 sequences are SGHTA and FQGTGA. CDR3 DNA: TGTGCCAGCAGCTCAACACCTAGCGGGACCACCGGGGAGCTGTTTTTT. It yields the protein CASSSTPSGTTGELFF.

The table lists this clone with a few counts. This chain joins TRBV4-3 and TRBJ1-1; D unresolved. Germline lookup yields CDR1 LGHNA and CDR2 YSLEER. CDR3 length: 14 amino acids. Trimming removed 0 bases at V and 4 bases at J, with 9 bases between. CDR3 sequence reads: CASSQDLVTTEAFF. DNA for the CDR3: TGCGCCAGCAGCCAAGATCTGGTCACCACTGAAGCTTTCTTT.